The clone carrying this T cell receptor (beta chain) occurred many times. This entry is derived from a study of patients and donors after allogeneic stem cell transplantation. Each CDR3 protein gets one entry after TCRdb re-called the RT-PCR reads with MiXCR. The table records approximately 33,000 distinct CDR3 sequences, 6.8% of them present only once. The sequence was collected from a human donor who was either an allogeneic HSCT recipient or a stem cell or donor lymphocyte infusion donor (not recorded which). It is not recorded whose cells these are; they may come from a transplant donor. Sequenced: blood, either unsorted or a sorted T cell fraction (not recorded which).

CDR3 in amino acids: CASSPGGSYNSPLHF. The CDR3 coding sequence is TGCGCCAGCAGCCCCGGAGGGTCCTATAATTCACCCCTCCACTTT. The rearrangement uses TRBV5-1 and TRBJ1-6; the D is unclear. Germline V gives CDR1 SGHRS, CDR2 YFSETQ. CDR3 size: 15 residues. V dropped 4 bases and J dropped 1 base, with 9 bases sitting between them. Full variable domain (outside the CDR3, taken from reference TRBV5-1 and TRBJ1-6): KAGVTQTPRYLIKTRGQQVTLSCSPISGHRSVSWYQQTPGQGLQFLFEYFSETQRNKGNFPGRFSGRQFSNSRSEMNVSTLELGDSALYLCASSPGGSYNSPLHFGNGTRLTVT.